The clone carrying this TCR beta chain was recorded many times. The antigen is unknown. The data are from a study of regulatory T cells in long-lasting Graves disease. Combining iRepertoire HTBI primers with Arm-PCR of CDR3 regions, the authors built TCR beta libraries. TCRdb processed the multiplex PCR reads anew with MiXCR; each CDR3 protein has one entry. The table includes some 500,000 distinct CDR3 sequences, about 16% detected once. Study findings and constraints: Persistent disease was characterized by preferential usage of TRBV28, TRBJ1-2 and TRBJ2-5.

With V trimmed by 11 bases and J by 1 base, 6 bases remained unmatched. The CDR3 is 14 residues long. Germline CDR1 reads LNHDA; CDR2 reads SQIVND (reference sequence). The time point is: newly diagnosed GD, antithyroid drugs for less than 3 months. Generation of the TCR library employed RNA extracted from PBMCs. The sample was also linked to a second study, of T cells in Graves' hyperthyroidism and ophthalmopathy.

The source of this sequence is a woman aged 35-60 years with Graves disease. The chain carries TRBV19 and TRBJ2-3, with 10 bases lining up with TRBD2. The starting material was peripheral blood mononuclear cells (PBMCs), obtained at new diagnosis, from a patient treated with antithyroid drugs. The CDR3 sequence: CASAGTSGTDTQYF. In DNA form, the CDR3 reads TGTGCCTCTGCCGGGACTAGCGGCACAGATACGCAGTATTTT. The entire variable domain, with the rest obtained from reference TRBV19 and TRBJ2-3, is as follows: DGGITQSPKYLFRKEGQNVTLSCEQNLNHDAMYWYRQDPGQGLRLIYYSQIVNDFQKGDIAEGYSVSREKKESFPLTVTSAQKNPTAFYLCASAGTSGTDTQYFGPGTRLTVL.